Listed here are 7 T cell receptor beta chains from one sample, sequenced in a study of OX40 agonist ivuxolimab in advanced cancers. The protocol was immunoSEQ multiplex PCR, while the TCRdb copy is restricted to in-frame clones and leaves out a portion. Altogether 12,000 to 15,000 clones are present, 76% being singletons, with the ten largest covering more than 15%. The sample here was CD4+ or CD8+ T cells sorted from blood, taken in a trial of the OX40 agonist ivuxolimab. All receptors derive from an adult with an advanced solid tumor such as melanoma, head and neck, liver or kidney cancer.

CDR3 protein: CASSLGYILGTGVDTEAFF. The CDR3, as DNA: TGTGCCAGCAGCTTGGGGTACATATTAGGGACAGGGGTTGACACTGAAGCTTTCTTT. This chain uses TRBV5-5 with TRBJ1-1; 10 bases line up with TRBD1. The trim removed 0 bases at V and 3 bases at J, leaving 14 bases unmatched. Germline V gene lookup returns CDR1 SGHKS and CDR2 YYEKEE (reference sequence). The CDR3 has 19 residues. Variable domain in full (rest from reference TRBV5-5 and TRBJ1-1): DAGVTQSPTHLIKTRGQQVTLRCSPISGHKSVSWYQQVLGQGPQFIFQYYEKEERGRGNFPDRFSARQFPNYSSELNVNALLLGDSALYLCASSLGYILGTGVDTEAFFGQGTRLTVV.

The gene calls are TRBV4-3 and TRBJ2-7; D possibly corresponds to TRBD2 (7 bases). The V end was cut by 0 bases, the J end by 5 bases, with 17 bases between. The CDR3 is made up of 16 amino acids. The V gene's germline CDR1 is LGHNA and CDR2 YSLEER. CDR3 in amino acids: CASSQERGAKGNEQYF. CDR3 nucleotides: TGCGCCAGCAGCCAAGAACGGGGGGCGAAGGGAAACGAGCAGTACTTC.

This chain uses TRBV13 with TRBJ2-1, with 8 nucleotides matching TRBD2. Germline CDR1 reads PRHDT; CDR2 reads FYEKMQ (reference sequence). The CDR3 contains 15 residues. J lost 4 bases, V lost 5 bases, and 7 bases had no gene match. CDR3 coding DNA: TGTGCCAGCAGCCGTCTCGAGCGGGAGTACAATGAGCAGTTCTTC. It codes for CASSRLEREYNEQFF.

In regard to this clone: A read error may produce the germline difference seen at one junction end. This chain links TRBV15 with TRBJ2-1; D may be TRBD2 (5 bases). Germline V gene lookup returns CDR1 LNHNV and CDR2 YYDKDF (reference sequence). There are 14 residues in the CDR3. The CDR3 DNA follows: TGTGTCACCAGCAGAGATGAACGGGGTGATGAGCAGTTCTTC. It encodes CVTSRDERGDEQFF.

The chain's CDR3 is CASSQISYEQYF. The CDR3 region has the DNA TGTGCCAGCAGCCAAATCTCCTACGAGCAGTACTTC. V gene TRBV14 combines with J gene TRBJ2-7; D gene unclear. Germline V lookup: CDR1 SGHDN, CDR2 FVKESK. The CDR3 extends over 12 amino acids. Trimming cost V 2 bases and J 0 bases, with 2 bases left between them.

This clone was detected only a few times. The chain links TRBV7-9 to TRBJ2-6, with 7 bases that match TRBD1. The germline CDR1 and CDR2 sequences are SEHNR and FQNEAQ (reference sequence). This CDR3 comprises 14 residues. The V segment lost 6 bases and the J segment 1 base; nucleotides outside the gene matches: 0. The CDR3 here is CASRQGSGANVLTF. CDR3 DNA sequence: TGTGCCAGCAGACAGGGGTCTGGGGCCAACGTCCTGACTTTC. Full variable domain (rest looked up from reference TRBV7-9 and TRBJ2-6): DTGVSQNPRHKITKRGQNVTFRCDPISEHNRLYWYRQTLGQGPEFLTYFQNEAQLEKSRLLSDRFSAERPKGSFSTLEIQRTEQGDSAMYLCASRQGSGANVLTFGAGSRLTVL.

The J gene is TRBJ2-5, the V gene TRBV7-8, with 10 bases identical to TRBD2. This CDR3 has 15 amino acids. CDR1 is SGHVS and CDR2 is FQNEAQ in the germline V gene. V shed 4 bases and J 5 bases; nucleotides not matched to a gene: 7. This CDR3 is CASSSSGGAEETQYF. CDR3 in DNA: TGTGCCAGCAGCTCAAGCGGGGGGGCTGAGGAGACCCAGTACTTC.